The sample holds many counts of the clone carrying this T cell receptor (beta chain). This sample is part of a study of T cell repertoires in cytomegalovirus infection. TCRdb ran MiXCR on the reads and lists one entry per CDR3 protein. The sample includes some 180,000 distinct CDR3 sequences, approximately 20% of them seen just once. CDR1 and CDR2 from the germline V gene are SGHTA and FQGNSA. V was shortened by 2 bases and J by 3 bases, with 12 bases between the two germline ends. This CDR3 contains 15 residues. This receptor was obtained from a human donor in good health (CMV status not recorded). Some clones in this sample may be carry-over from other donors' samples. The J gene is TRBJ2-3, the V gene TRBV7-2, with D possibly being TRBD1 or TRBD2 (6 bases each). Input material: PBMCs. The CDR3 loop reads CASSLSQGRTDTQYF. CDR3 in DNA: TGTGCCAGCAGCTTAAGCCAGGGGAGGACAGATACGCAGTATTTT.